The T cell receptor beta chain under discussion was sequenced for a study of blood T cell repertoires in COVID-19. Study overall: Researchers got acute and convalescent COVID-19 samples from the United States, Italy and Spain. PBMCs, B-cell-depleted T cells, or T cells were the source of the cDNA or gDNA that made up the material.

Original data processing: Amplification of reference gene primers provided the estimated nucleated cell counts. The method was immunoSEQ multiplex PCR; TCRdb's version includes in-frame clones alone and lacks a portion of them. The D gene and trimming were derived from the DNA, and the V and J assignments and clone size from that table. The table shows 160,000 or so clones, with 87% occurring only once. Trimming at V came to 5 bases and at J to 3 bases, leaving 6 bases not matched to a gene. The germline V gene has CDR1 SGHRS and CDR2 YFSETQ. This CDR3 has 15 residues. This chain joins TRBV5-1 and TRBJ2-7, with 12 positions matching TRBD2. The sequence derives from a woman aged 60 to 75 who had recovered from COVID-19. Specimen: peripheral blood. The DNA of the CDR3 is TGCGCCAGCAGGTCTAGCGGGGGGGCGGACTACGAGCAGTACTTC. This gives the protein CASRSSGGADYEQYF.